The present entry profiles one T cell receptor beta chain with its context. Its antigen is unknown. The sample belongs to a study of cytomegalovirus exposure and HLA in healthy donors. Amplification used 60 Vbeta primers and 13 Jbeta primers. The protocol was immunoSEQ multiplex PCR, while the TCRdb copy is restricted to in-frame clones and leaves out a portion. The data contain some 150,000 clones, about two thirds of them seen just once; the ten biggest clones take up 2.8%. Findings of the study overall: Certain sequence variants were highly shared and formed a cluster, and this cluster was likely a sequencing artifact. Later work found that TCR association rates differed between HLA loci; DRB1 had the most and HLA-C the fewest.

This CDR3 has 15 residues. The V gene's germline CDR1 is SEHNR and CDR2 FQNEAQ (reference sequence). V was pared by 5 bases and J by 6 bases, with 6 bases of the junction left unmatched. The gene calls are TRBV7-9 and TRBJ1-5; 11 bases line up with TRBD1. The specimen sequenced was PBMCs. The sequence came from a woman aged 25-40 years in good health and CMV-seronegative. For the CDR3, the DNA is TGTGCCAGCAGCCAGGACAGGGGGCCGCGTCAGCCCCAGCATTTT. Protein: CASSQDRGPRQPQHF. The full variable domain, with the rest looked up from reference TRBV7-9 and TRBJ1-5, is DTGVSQNPRHKITKRGQNVTFRCDPISEHNRLYWYRQTLGQGPEFLTYFQNEAQLEKSRLLSDRFSAERPKGSFSTLEIQRTEQGDSAMYLCASSQDRGPRQPQHFGDGTRLSIL.